These 22 T cell receptor beta chains originate from one sample sequenced in a study of blood T cell repertoires in COVID-19. TCRdb keeps only in-frame clones here, not all; method: immunoSEQ multiplex PCR. Of around 200,000 clones in the sample, 70% to 90% were seen once. Source material: peripheral blood. These receptors were obtained from a person between 65 and 79 years old with COVID-19, enrolled during active disease.

The chain combines TRBV11-2 with TRBJ1-4, with D perhaps matching TRBD1 (5 bases). This CDR3 spans 14 amino acids. Trimming stripped 5 bases from V and 4 bases from J, with 11 bases between. The germline V gene has CDR1 SGHAT and CDR2 FQNNGV. CDR3 nucleotides: TGTGCCAGCAGCCGACAGTCCTATAATGAAAAACTGTTTTTT. It translates to CASSRQSYNEKLFF.

A single count supports this clone. This chain uses TRBV3-1 (or the pseudogene TRBV3-2) with TRBJ2-5; maybe TRBD1 (6 bases). This CDR3 spans 14 amino acids. CDR1 is LGHDT, CDR2 YNNKEL, per germline (reference sequence). Deletions cut 4 bases from V and 4 bases from J, with 13 bases between. CDR3 nucleotide sequence: TGTGCCAGCAGCCTGGCAGGGGTGATAGAGACCCAGTACTTC. Translation: CASSLAGVIETQYF.

The V gene is TRBV5-8, the J gene TRBJ2-7; 11 bases map to TRBD2. CDR1 SGHTS and CDR2 YDEGEE come from the germline V gene. The V and J ends lost 6 bases and 2 bases, in that order; junction bases with no gene match: 10. The length of the CDR3 is 16 residues. The CDR3 reads CASTNSLAGGPYEQYF. In DNA, the CDR3 is TGTGCCAGCACCAACTCATTAGCGGGAGGGCCCTACGAGCAGTACTTC.

The CDR3 DNA reads TGTGCCAGCAGCTTAGTTCCAACAGGGACAGAGACCCAGTACTTC. Protein: CASSLVPTGTETQYF. This chain uses TRBV13 with TRBJ2-5, with D tentatively TRBD1 (6 bases). This CDR3 contains 15 residues. The germline CDR1 and CDR2 sequences are PRHDT and FYEKMQ (reference sequence). V was shortened by 1 base and J by 4 bases, with 13 bases between the two germline ends.

The rearrangement joins TRBV19 to TRBJ2-3; D not certain. The CDR3 spans 14 residues. V was clipped by 6 bases and J by 6 bases, with 16 bases between them. Germline V gives CDR1 LNHDA, CDR2 SQIVND (reference sequence). As DNA, the CDR3 is TGTGCCAGTAGCCCCCGGGTGGCGGCCGATACGCAGTATTTT. Translation gives CASSPRVAADTQYF.

V usage is TRBV7-2 and J usage is TRBJ2-3; 7 nucleotides line up with TRBD2. This CDR3 is 16 amino acids long. CDR1 is SGHTA, CDR2 FQGNSA, per germline. The V and J ends lost 1 base and 2 bases, in that order; junction bases with no gene match: 6. DNA for the CDR3: TGTGCCAGCAGCTTAGGGTCTAGCGGCTACACAGATACGCAGTATTTT. It translates to CASSLGSSGYTDTQYF.

The chain carries TRBV27 and TRBJ2-3, with 8 bases matching TRBD2. CDR1 MNHEY and CDR2 SMNVEV come from the germline V gene (reference sequence). J was trimmed by 2 bases and V by 5 bases; bases with no gene match: 3. The CDR3 runs 14 residues. CDR3 sequence reads: CASSQLAVTDTQYF. In nucleotides, the CDR3 is TGTGCCAGCAGTCAACTAGCGGTCACAGATACGCAGTATTTT.

The CDR3 DNA follows: TGTGCCAGCAGCCAACCGGGACAAGTCTTCACAGATACGCAGTATTTT. This translates into CASSQPGQVFTDTQYF. J is TRBJ2-3 and V is TRBV3-1 (or the pseudogene TRBV3-2), with D perhaps matching TRBD1 (6 bases). Between the trimmed V and J ends, which lost 2 bases and 2 bases, there was a span of 14 bases. This CDR3 is built from 16 residues. Germline CDR1 and CDR2: LGHDT and YNNKEL (reference sequence).

This chain links TRBV5-1 with TRBJ2-3, with 9 bases lining up with TRBD1. The V gene end was trimmed by 4 bases and the J gene end by 1 base; junction bases not matched to a gene: 4. There are 15 residues in the CDR3. The germline V gene has CDR1 SGHRS and CDR2 YFSETQ. CDR3: CASSQDRGGTDTQYF. CDR3 nucleotide sequence: TGCGCCAGCAGCCAAGACAGGGGGGGCACAGATACGCAGTATTTT.

The V call is TRBV28, the J call TRBJ2-7; D might be TRBD1 (6 bases). Between the trimmed V and J ends, which lost 6 bases and 4 bases, there was a span of 13 bases. CDR1 is MDHEN, CDR2 SYDVKM, per germline. This CDR3 contains 13 residues. The CDR3, as DNA: TGTGCCAGCAGACAGGGTTGGGATTACGAGCAGTACTTC. Protein product: CASRQGWDYEQYF.

The chain couples TRBV6-5 to TRBJ1-1; possibly TRBD1 for D (5 bases). V lost 2 bases, J lost 4 bases, and 8 bases lay in between. The germline CDR1 and CDR2 sequences are MNHEY and SVGAGI. The CDR3 totals 13 residues. CDR3 region: CASSYKGLTEAFF. CDR3 nucleotides: TGTGCCAGCAGTTACAAGGGGCTCACTGAAGCTTTCTTT.

The CDR3: CASSSVRDRGNQPQHF. CDR3 in DNA: TGTGCCAGCAGCTCAGTCCGGGACAGGGGGAATCAGCCCCAGCATTTT. The chain employs TRBV5-5 and TRBJ1-5; TRBD1 agrees at 11 bases. Germline lookup yields CDR1 SGHKS and CDR2 YYEKEE (reference sequence). This CDR3 comprises 16 residues. The J segment lost 4 bases and the V segment lost 3 bases, leaving 6 bases of the junction unmatched.

This rearrangement joins TRBV28 to TRBJ1-3, with 9 positions matching TRBD1. Germline V CDR1 and CDR2: MDHEN, SYDVKM. This CDR3 region has 19 residues. V was clipped by 5 bases and J by 0 bases; unmatched bases: 14. CDR3 DNA: TGTGCCAGCAGTCTCGCCGGGACAGGGACTTTTAGCTCTGGAAACACCATATATTTT. Protein: CASSLAGTGTFSSGNTIYF.

The chain carries TRBV9 and TRBJ2-7; tentatively, D is TRBD2 (6 bases). The V gene lost 0 bases and the J gene lost 0 bases, with 10 bases spanning the gap. Germline V CDR1 and CDR2: SGDLS, YYNGEE. This CDR3 region has 15 residues. The DNA for the CDR3 is TGTGCCAGCAGCGTAGGGGCGGGACTCTCCTACGAGCAGTACTTC. This sequence encodes CASSVGAGLSYEQYF.

The gene calls are TRBV5-1 and TRBJ1-6; maybe TRBD1 (6 bases). The V gene lost 2 bases and the J gene lost 14 bases, with 11 bases spanning the gap. This CDR3 spans 12 amino acids. Germline assignment: CDR1 SGHRS and CDR2 YFSETQ. CDR3 region: CASSLQGFSLHF. In nucleotides, the CDR3 is TGCGCCAGCAGCTTACAGGGTTTCTCCCTCCACTTT.

This clone was found a few times. The chain uses TRBV15 and TRBJ1-3; D not resolved. CDR3 size: 16 residues. V was shortened by 0 bases and J by 4 bases, with 13 bases between the two germline ends. Germline V lookup: CDR1 LNHNV, CDR2 YYDKDF (reference sequence). CDR3 sequence reads: CATSRELPGSGNTIYF. DNA of the CDR3: TGTGCCACCAGCAGAGAGCTTCCGGGTTCGGGAAACACCATATATTTT.

The J gene is TRBJ1-5, the V gene TRBV6-2 or TRBV6-3, with 8 bases that match TRBD1. With V trimmed by 5 bases and J by 4 bases, 10 bases remained unmatched. This CDR3 is 16 amino acids long. From germline, CDR1 is MNHEY and CDR2 SVGEGT. The DNA for the CDR3 is TGTGCCAGCAGTAAGGTTAAACAGGGGGAAAATCAGCCCCAGCATTTT. It translates to CASSKVKQGENQPQHF.

The chain links TRBV6-5 to TRBJ1-6; TRBD1 matches at 7 bases. Unmatched junction bases numbered 6, after V lost 7 bases and J lost 3 bases. The CDR3 consists of 15 residues. CDR1 is MNHEY and CDR2 is SVGAGI in the germline V gene. The CDR3 DNA reads as TGTGCCAGCAAATTGGGACAGAACTATAATTCACCCCTCCACTTT. Translation gives CASKLGQNYNSPLHF.

The CDR3, as DNA: TGTGCCAGCAGCCTCCGGGCGGGCGTCGAGCAGTACTTC. Its translation is CASSLRAGVEQYF. This rearrangement joins TRBV5-6 to TRBJ2-7; D is perhaps TRBD2 (5 bases). CDR1 and CDR2 (germline): SGHDT, YYEEEE. The CDR3 loop spans 13 amino acids. V was shortened by 4 bases and J by 6 bases, with 14 bases between the two germline ends.

This rearrangement joins TRBV25-1 to TRBJ2-2, with a weak D call TRBD2 (5 bases). CDR1 is MGHDK and CDR2 is SYGVNS in the germline V gene. The V gene lost 4 bases and the J gene lost 0 bases, with 9 bases spanning the gap. CDR3 length equals 15 residues. The CDR3 coding sequence is TGTGCCAGCAGTGCAACGGGGACGAACACCGGGGAGCTGTTTTTT. Residues: CASSATGTNTGELFF.

A few counts support this clone. The chain couples TRBV30 to TRBJ2-2, with a possible D match to TRBD2 (6 bases). Trimming left V 1 base short and J 7 bases short, with 10 bases between. Looked up from germline, CDR1 is GTSNPN and CDR2 is SVGIG (reference sequence). There are 13 residues in the CDR3. CDR3 amino acids: CAWSGAGLGELFF. CDR3 coding DNA: TGTGCCTGGAGTGGGGCGGGACTCGGGGAGCTGTTTTTT.

The chain couples TRBV9 to TRBJ1-4; D is possibly TRBD1 (5 bases). The CDR3 contains 14 residues. V lost 8 bases and J lost 5, with 16 bases in between. Germline loops: CDR1 SGDLS, CDR2 YYNGEE. CDR3 protein: CASATTGSNEKLFF. CDR3 bases: TGTGCCAGTGCTACAACAGGTTCAAATGAAAAACTGTTTTTT. The full variable domain, its missing parts supplied by reference TRBV9 and TRBJ1-4, is DSGVTQTPKHLITATGQRVTLRCSPRSGDLSVYWYQQSLDQGLQFLIQYYNGEERAKGNILERFSAQQFPDLHSELNLSSLELGDSALYFCASATTGSNEKLFFGSGTQLSVL.